This T cell receptor beta chain comes out of a study of T cells in Graves' hyperthyroidism and ophthalmopathy. Study-wide findings and caveats: The model made its ophthalmopathy prediction, and onset followed a median about 6.8 months later.

V shed 1 base and J shed 8 bases, with 12 bases lying between them. The CDR3 contains 14 residues. Germline CDR1 SGHDT, CDR2 YYEEEE. The source material, RNA transcripts, was used to amplify TCR beta CDR3 regions. The primer set for the first-round RT-PCR of the TCR CDR3 was HTBI. TCRdb re-analysed the multiplex PCR reads in MiXCR, keeping a single row per CDR3 protein. The sample shows 250,000 to 300,000 distinct CDR3 sequences, roughly a fifth of them seen only once. This clonotype was counted at least ten times. Its specificity is unknown. The chain has TRBV5-6 and TRBJ1-4, with D perhaps matching TRBD1 (6 bases). The sequence was obtained from a man aged 50 to 59 with Graves' ophthalmopathy. The sample was blood. DNA of the CDR3: TGTGCCAGCAGCTTGAGGGGGAGCCAGGAAAAACTGTTTTTT. As protein: CASSLRGSQEKLFF.